This T cell receptor beta chain was found in a study of blood T cell repertoires in COVID-19. Turning to the study itself: Whether acute or convalescent, the COVID-19 samples came from the United States, Italy and Spain. In each case, the material was cDNA or gDNA derived from T cells, B-cell-depleted T cells, or PBMCs.

Germline V gene sequence: CDR1 MDHEN, CDR2 SYDVKM. Trimming took off 7 bases at V and 7 bases at J, with 11 bases between the two ends. CDR3 length: 12 residues. How the authors handled the data: Estimation of nucleated cell counts relied on the amplification of reference gene primers. TCRdb's copy holds only in-frame clones and misses some; the assay was immunoSEQ multiplex PCR. V and J calls and clone size come straight from that table; D and trimming were deduced from the DNA. The table lists 150,000 or so clones, over 65% of them singletons. The clonotype was recovered from a woman aged 80 or over with acute or convalescent COVID-19. The chain has TRBV28 and TRBJ2-1, with no clear D. The sample was peripheral blood. The CDR3 DNA follows: TGTGCCAGCATTCAGAACGGGAATGAGCAGTTCTTC. It codes for CASIQNGNEQFF.